The sequence of this T cell receptor beta chain was determined in a study of shared clonotypes between healthy human individuals. Study conclusions and caveats: Naive CD4 clonotypes were shared across a few donors at about 5%.

It was 200 to 250 ng DNA, around 33,000 T cell genomes, that sorted-subset replicate PCRs used. Produced via immunoSEQ multiplex PCR; TCRdb's table is partial and in-frame only. The data contain about 2.5 million clones, less than 95% of them singletons. Worth noting for this clone: What it binds is unknown.

All donors were Caucasian adults living in Nashville, Tennessee. This receptor was obtained from a man aged 18 to 30 in good health. Some clones in this sample may be carry-over from other donors' samples. Material for sequencing was naive CD4+ T cells from PBMCs. Noted subset: CD45RA+ positively selected.

This CDR3 is CASSVRDTSNYGYTF. The CDR3, as DNA: TGTGCCAGCAGCGTAAGGGACACCTCTAACTATGGCTACACCTTC. This chain uses TRBV9 with TRBJ1-2; possibly TRBD1 for D (6 bases). The CDR3 covers 15 residues. CDR1 is SGDLS, CDR2 YYNGEE, per germline. The V gene lost 1 base and the J gene lost 0 bases, with 10 bases spanning the gap.